This T cell receptor beta chain was captured by sequencing in a study of blood T cell repertoires in COVID-19. Study-level background: Whether acute or convalescent, the COVID-19 samples came from the United States, Italy and Spain. T cells, B-cell-depleted T cells, or PBMCs supplied cDNA or gDNA.

Cohort 3 donors were reported recovered after two negative PCRs, clearance, or symptom resolution. Source study methods: Reference gene primer amplification yielded estimated nucleated cell counts. The repertoire was sequenced with immunoSEQ multiplex PCR; TCRdb's copy has only in-frame clones and lacks some. V and J calls and clone size come straight from that table; D and trimming were deduced from the DNA. The sample contains 170,000 or so clones, more than 80% of which appear only once. V lost 4 bases, J lost 1 base, and 7 bases stayed unmatched. Germline loops: CDR1 SGDLS, CDR2 YYNGEE. This CDR3 comprises 15 residues.

V and J are TRBV9 and TRBJ1-1, with 7 bases identical to TRBD1. Sequencing was performed on PBMCs or T cells enriched from blood (not recorded which). The receptor was derived from a man aged 40-50 years who had recovered from COVID-19. This CDR3 is CASSPPGQWNTEAFF. The CDR3 DNA sequence: TGTGCCAGCAGCCCTCCGGGACAGTGGAACACTGAAGCTTTCTTT.